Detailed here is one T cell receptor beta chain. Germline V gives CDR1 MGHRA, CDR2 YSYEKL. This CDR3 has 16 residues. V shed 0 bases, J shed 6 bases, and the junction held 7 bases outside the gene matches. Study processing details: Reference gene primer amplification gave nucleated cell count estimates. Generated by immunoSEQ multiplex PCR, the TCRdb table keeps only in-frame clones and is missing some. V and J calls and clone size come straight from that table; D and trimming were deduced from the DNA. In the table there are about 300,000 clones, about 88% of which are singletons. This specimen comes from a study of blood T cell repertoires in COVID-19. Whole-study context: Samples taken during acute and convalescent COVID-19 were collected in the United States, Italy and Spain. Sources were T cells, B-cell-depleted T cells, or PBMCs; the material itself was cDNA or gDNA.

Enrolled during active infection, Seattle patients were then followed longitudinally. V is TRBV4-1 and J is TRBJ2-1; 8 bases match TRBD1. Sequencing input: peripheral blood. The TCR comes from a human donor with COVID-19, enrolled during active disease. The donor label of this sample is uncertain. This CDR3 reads CASSQDSQGALNEQFF. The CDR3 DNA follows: TGCGCCAGCAGCCAAGACAGCCAGGGGGCCCTCAATGAGCAGTTCTTC.